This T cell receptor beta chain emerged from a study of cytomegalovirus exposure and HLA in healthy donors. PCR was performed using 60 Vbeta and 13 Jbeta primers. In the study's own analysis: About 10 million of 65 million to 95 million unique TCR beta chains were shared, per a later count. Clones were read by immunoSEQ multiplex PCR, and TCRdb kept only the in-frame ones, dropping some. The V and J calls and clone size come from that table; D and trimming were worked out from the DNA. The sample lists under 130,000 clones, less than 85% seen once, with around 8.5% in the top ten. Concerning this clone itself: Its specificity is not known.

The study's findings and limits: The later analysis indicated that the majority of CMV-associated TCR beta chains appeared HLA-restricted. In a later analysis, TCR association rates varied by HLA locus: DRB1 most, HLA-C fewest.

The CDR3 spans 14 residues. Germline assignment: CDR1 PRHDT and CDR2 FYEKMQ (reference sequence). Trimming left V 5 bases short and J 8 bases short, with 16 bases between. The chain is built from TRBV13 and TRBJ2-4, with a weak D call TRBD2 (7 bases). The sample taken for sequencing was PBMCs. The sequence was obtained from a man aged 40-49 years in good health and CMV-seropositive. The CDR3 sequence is CASSPRGPDYIQYF. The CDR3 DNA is TGTGCCAGCAGCCCGCGGGGGCCGGACTACATTCAGTACTTC.